Listed here are 23 T cell receptor beta chains from one sample, sequenced in a study of blood T cell repertoires in COVID-19. Repertoires were generated with immunoSEQ multiplex PCR, while TCRdb's copy carries only in-frame clones and drops some. The data hold about 40,000 clones, with around 93% observed a single time. The sequencing input was peripheral blood. The source of these receptors is a woman aged 25 to 39 in a cohort sampled during active COVID-19.

The rearrangement uses TRBV7-9 and TRBJ2-7, with TRBD1 matching 12 bases. This CDR3 spans 17 amino acids. The V segment lost 5 bases and the J segment 4 bases; nucleotides outside the gene matches: 12. Germline V lookup: CDR1 SEHNR, CDR2 FQNEAQ (reference sequence). This chain's CDR3 is CASSAYPGQGALYEQYF. CDR3 nucleotide sequence: TGTGCCAGCAGCGCATATCCGGGACAGGGGGCGTTATACGAGCAGTACTTC.

The rearrangement links TRBV5-8 to TRBJ2-4; TRBD2 matches at 8 bases. V gave up 3 bases and J gave up 12 bases; unmatched junction bases: 2. The V gene's germline CDR1 is SGHTS and CDR2 YDEGEE. The CDR3 has 11 residues. CDR3 nucleotide sequence: TGTGCCAGCAGCTGGACTAGCAGTCAGTACTTC. It encodes CASSWTSSQYF.

The rearrangement joins TRBV7-9 to TRBJ2-4; TRBD1 matches 8 bases. This CDR3 is built from 15 residues. Germline V gene data show CDR1 as SEHNR and CDR2 as FQNEAQ (reference sequence). V dropped 1 base and J dropped 5; count of bases not matched to a gene: 4. The DNA of the CDR3 is TGTGCCAGCAGCTTAGGAGGACAGGGTGAAAACATTCAGTACTTC. This sequence encodes CASSLGGQGENIQYF.

The chain recombines TRBV6-6 with TRBJ2-1, with 9 bases aligning to TRBD2. In germline, CDR1 is MNHNY, CDR2 SVGAGI (reference sequence). The trim removed 6 bases at V and 7 bases at J, leaving 10 bases unmatched. The CDR3 is 15 residues long. CDR3 nucleotide sequence: TGTGCCAGCAGAGGCACCGGGACTAGCAGGAATGAGCAGTTCTTC. Translation gives CASRGTGTSRNEQFF.

V usage is TRBV5-1 and J usage is TRBJ2-3; 14 bases are shared with TRBD2. The V gene end was trimmed by 0 bases and the J gene end by 3 bases; junction bases not matched to a gene: 3. CDR1 and CDR2 from the germline V gene are SGHRS and YFSETQ. CDR3 length equals 17 residues. This CDR3 reads CASSLAGTSGGTDTQYF. The CDR3 nucleotides read TGCGCCAGCAGCTTGGCCGGGACTAGCGGGGGTACAGATACGCAGTATTTT.

The chain joins TRBV6-5 to TRBJ1-1, with D unclear. This CDR3 region has 14 residues. CDR1 and CDR2 from the germline V gene are MNHEY and SVGAGI. V gave up 0 bases and J gave up 4 bases, with 9 bases separating them. CDR3 DNA sequence: TGTGCCAGCAGTTACTCGACTTTGAGCACTGAAGCTTTCTTT. The encoded protein is CASSYSTLSTEAFF.

The chain is built from TRBV5-6 and TRBJ1-1; 11 positions agree with TRBD1. CDR1 SGHDT and CDR2 YYEEEE come from the germline V gene. After removal of 6 bases from V and 10 bases from J, the junction contained 14 bases not matched to a gene. This CDR3 contains 15 residues. CDR3 amino acids: CASTLTGTGGYVAFF. The CDR3 DNA reads TGTGCCAGCACACTAACCGGGACAGGGGGATATGTAGCTTTCTTT.

This rearrangement joins TRBV27 to TRBJ2-7; tentative D call: TRBD1 (6 bases). The CDR3 sequence is 12 residues long. V was cut by 10 bases and J by 0 bases, with 10 bases left in between. Per the germline V gene, CDR1 is MNHEY and CDR2 is SMNVEV (reference sequence). Here the CDR3 reads CATQGSSYEQYF. CDR3 coding DNA: TGTGCCACCCAGGGGTCCTCCTACGAGCAGTACTTC.

The chain employs TRBV27 and TRBJ1-1; D gene unclear. The CDR3 is 12 residues long. Germline V gene sequence: CDR1 MNHEY, CDR2 SMNVEV (reference sequence). The germline V and J ends were trimmed by 8 bases and 1 base, with 8 bases remaining between them. For the CDR3, the DNA is TGTGCCAGCCATACTGGGAACACTGAAGCTTTCTTT. It translates to CASHTGNTEAFF.

The chain is built from TRBV24-1 and TRBJ2-1, with D possibly being TRBD1 (6 bases). The CDR3 runs 11 residues. The V gene lost 7 bases and the J gene lost 8 bases, with 8 bases spanning the gap. Germline values: CDR1 KGHDR, CDR2 SFDVKD. The CDR3 loop is CATRQGHEQFF. CDR3 nucleotides: TGTGCCACCAGACAGGGCCATGAGCAGTTCTTC.

This chain links TRBV5-1 with TRBJ2-1, with 8 bases lining up with TRBD2. Germline V gene lookup returns CDR1 SGHRS and CDR2 YFSETQ. There are 16 residues in the CDR3. V shed 6 bases, J shed 0 bases, and the junction held 8 bases outside the gene matches. The CDR3 DNA reads TGCGCCAGCACCCCACTAGCGGTTAGCTCCTACAATGAGCAGTTCTTC. As protein: CASTPLAVSSYNEQFF. Full variable domain (outside the CDR3, taken from reference TRBV5-1 and TRBJ2-1): KAGVTQTPRYLIKTRGQQVTLSCSPISGHRSVSWYQQTPGQGLQFLFEYFSETQRNKGNFPGRFSGRQFSNSRSEMNVSTLELGDSALYLCASTPLAVSSYNEQFFGPGTRLTVL.

The chain uses TRBV5-1 and TRBJ1-1; 11 nucleotides line up with TRBD1. Germline CDR1 and CDR2: SGHRS and YFSETQ. The length of the CDR3 is 15 residues. V dropped 4 bases and J dropped 1; count of bases not matched to a gene: 3. CDR3 sequence: CASSVDRGPNTEAFF. The CDR3 DNA follows: TGCGCCAGCAGCGTGGACAGGGGGCCGAACACTGAAGCTTTCTTT.

J is TRBJ2-5 and V is TRBV29-1; 8 positions match TRBD1. Germline-derived CDR1 and CDR2 are SQVTM and ANQGSEA. The junction had 8 bases not matched to a gene; V was cut back by 2 bases and J by 3 bases. The CDR3 is made up of 15 amino acids. CDR3 in DNA: TGCAGCGTTGAACCTAGCAGGGGGCGCGAAGAGACCCAGTACTTC. Encoded protein: CSVEPSRGREETQYF.

This chain links TRBV7-9 with TRBJ1-3, with 10 positions matching TRBD1. The CDR3 loop spans 18 amino acids. The V and J ends lost 3 bases and 2 bases, in that order; junction bases with no gene match: 10. CDR1 SEHNR and CDR2 FQNEAQ come from the germline V gene (reference sequence). DNA of the CDR3: TGTGCCAGCAGCTTTCTCTTTGCCGGACAGGGGGCTGGAAACACCATATATTTT. Translating gives CASSFLFAGQGAGNTIYF.

V usage is TRBV2 and J usage is TRBJ2-1; D remains unclear. Germline CDR1 SNHLY, CDR2 FYNNEI. V dropped 4 bases and J dropped 2 bases, with 3 bases sitting between them. The CDR3 extends over 12 amino acids. The CDR3 DNA follows: TGTGCCAGCAGTGCAGCCTACAATGAGCAGTTCTTC. It yields the protein CASSAAYNEQFF.

The J gene is TRBJ2-1, the V gene TRBV4-1; 8 nucleotides match TRBD2. The germline V gene encodes CDR1 MGHRA and CDR2 YSYEKL. The V segment lost 0 bases and the J segment 7 bases; nucleotides outside the gene matches: 20. This CDR3 is built from 20 residues. The CDR3 DNA follows: TGCGCCAGCAGCCAAGAAGCACAGCAGGGACCAGCGGGAGCGGTAAATGAGCAGTTCTTC. It is translated as CASSQEAQQGPAGAVNEQFF.

J is TRBJ2-6 and V is TRBV19; maybe TRBD1 (5 bases). The ends were cut back, 6 bases at V and 4 bases at J, with 13 bases in the middle. CDR3 length: 15 amino acids. Germline V gene lookup returns CDR1 LNHDA and CDR2 SQIVND (reference sequence). CDR3 residues: CASSLRVAGANVLTF. The CDR3 coding sequence is TGTGCCAGTAGCCTCAGGGTAGCCGGGGCCAACGTCCTGACTTTC.

The chain uses TRBV5-6 and TRBJ1-5, with TRBD1 as a possible D gene (6 bases). Germline CDR1 and CDR2: SGHDT and YYEEEE. The CDR3 has 19 residues. V was pared by 3 bases and J by 4 bases, with 26 bases between. In DNA form, the CDR3 reads TGTGCCAGCAGCTCCCCCAAGTTTTTACAGGGAACAATGAATCAGCCCCAGCATTTT. Translation: CASSSPKFLQGTMNQPQHF.

This rearrangement joins TRBV3-1 (or the pseudogene TRBV3-2) to TRBJ2-7, with TRBD2 as a possible D gene (6 bases). The CDR3 sequence is 16 residues long. V was clipped by 3 bases and J by 13 bases, with 28 bases between them. Germline values: CDR1 LGHDT, CDR2 YNNKEL (reference sequence). In nucleotides, the CDR3 is TGTGCCAGCAGCCAGAGTTGCCCGGGACGGACTATTCGGGGATACTTC. Its protein product is CASSQSCPGRTIRGYF.

The chain is built from TRBV25-1 and TRBJ2-7, with a tentative D call TRBD2 (6 bases). The CDR3 runs to 15 residues. Trimming left V 4 bases short and J 0 bases short, with 13 bases between. Looked up from germline, CDR1 is MGHDK and CDR2 is SYGVNS. Here the CDR3 DNA reads TGTGCCAGCAGTGGGTCGTATAGCGGCTCCTACGAGCAGTACTTC. It encodes CASSGSYSGSYEQYF.

The chain carries TRBV6-2 or TRBV6-3 and TRBJ2-1; TRBD2 matches at 8 bases. The CDR3 loop spans 13 amino acids. The germline V gene encodes CDR1 MNHEY and CDR2 SVGEGT. After removal of 4 bases from V and 9 bases from J, the junction contained 5 bases not matched to a gene. The CDR3 sequence: CASSWTSLGEQFF. CDR3 nucleotide sequence: TGTGCCAGCAGTTGGACTAGCCTGGGTGAGCAGTTCTTC.

This rearrangement joins TRBV5-1 to TRBJ2-7, with 9 nucleotides matching TRBD2. The trim removed 1 base at V and 2 bases at J, leaving 7 bases unmatched. The CDR3 extends over 16 amino acids. Germline loops: CDR1 SGHRS, CDR2 YFSETQ. The CDR3 nucleotides read TGCGCCAGCAGCTTGTACGCGACTAGCGGCCCCTACGAGCAGTACTTC. Its translation is CASSLYATSGPYEQYF.

The V gene is TRBV19, the J gene TRBJ1-1, with 9 bases matching TRBD1. CDR1 is LNHDA and CDR2 is SQIVND in the germline V gene (reference sequence). V shed 5 bases and J 4 bases; nucleotides not matched to a gene: 8. The CDR3 has 15 residues. The CDR3 DNA reads as TGTGCCAGTAGTCCCACACAGGGGGCACGCACTGAAGCTTTCTTT. Its protein is CASSPTQGARTEAFF. The full variable domain, rest sourced from reference TRBV19 and TRBJ1-1, is DGGITQSPKYLFRKEGQNVTLSCEQNLNHDAMYWYRQDPGQGLRLIYYSQIVNDFQKGDIAEGYSVSREKKESFPLTVTSAQKNPTAFYLCASSPTQGARTEAFFGQGTRLTVV.